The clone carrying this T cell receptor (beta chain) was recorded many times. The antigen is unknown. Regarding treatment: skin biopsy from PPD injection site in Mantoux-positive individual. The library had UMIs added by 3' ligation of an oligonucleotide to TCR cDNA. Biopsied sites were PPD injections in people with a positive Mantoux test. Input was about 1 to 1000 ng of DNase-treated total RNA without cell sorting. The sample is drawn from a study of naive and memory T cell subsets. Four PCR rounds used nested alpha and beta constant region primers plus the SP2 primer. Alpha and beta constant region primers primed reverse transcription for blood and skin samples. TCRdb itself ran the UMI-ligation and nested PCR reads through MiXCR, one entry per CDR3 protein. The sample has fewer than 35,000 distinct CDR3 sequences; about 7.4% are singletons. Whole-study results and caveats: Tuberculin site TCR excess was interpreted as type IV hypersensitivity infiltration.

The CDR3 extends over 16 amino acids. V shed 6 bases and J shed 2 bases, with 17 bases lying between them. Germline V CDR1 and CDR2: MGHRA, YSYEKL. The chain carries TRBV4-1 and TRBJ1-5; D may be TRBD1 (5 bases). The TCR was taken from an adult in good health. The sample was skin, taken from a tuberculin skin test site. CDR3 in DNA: TGCGCCAGCAGTCATGGCCCAGGGTTGGGCAATCAGCCCCAGCATTTT. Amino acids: CASSHGPGLGNQPQHF.